This T cell receptor beta chain was captured by sequencing in a study of glioma-infiltrating T cells after dendritic cell vaccination. Across the whole study: Patients received autologous tumor lysate-pulsed dendritic cell vaccination between about 2002 and 2013. Dendritic cell vaccine was injected intradermally three times, biweekly. Study results and caveats: Only a small number of patients had complete blood and tumor samples.

Generated by immunoSEQ multiplex PCR, the TCRdb table keeps only in-frame clones and is missing some. The data show under 130,000 clones, more than 80% seen once. Germline CDR1 is SGHRS and CDR2 is YFSETQ. V was shortened by 0 bases and J by 4 bases, with 13 bases between the two germline ends. This CDR3 contains 15 residues. The sample holds one count of this clone. Its antigen is unidentified. This receptor was identified in a human donor with glioblastoma. The sequencing used blood, collected before dendritic cell vaccination. This chain joins TRBV5-1 and TRBJ1-2; D remains ambiguous. CDR3 loop: CASSLEGRRGYGYTF. The CDR3 coding sequence is TGCGCCAGCAGCTTGGAGGGTCGTCGGGGCTATGGCTACACCTTC.